This is a list of T cell receptor beta chains from one sample in a study of blood T cell repertoires in COVID-19. Profiling relied on immunoSEQ multiplex PCR, and the TCRdb table lists in-frame clones only, not all of them. This table has around 170,000 clones, 65% to 85% appearing once. Sequenced material: peripheral blood. These receptors originate from an older woman with acute or convalescent COVID-19. CDR3s include the opening cysteine and the closing phenylalanine or tryptophan. Each record gives: D gene, J gene, V gene, clone size, CDR3 protein, CDR3 DNA. A D gene is named only where the DNA matches it firmly. The size entry is marked missing in some rows and otherwise reads once, few, many or a size class.

>TRBD2|TRBJ2-3|TRBV7-2|.
CASSSRTRTTDTQYF
TGTGCCAGCAGCTCCCGGACTAGGACTACAGATACGCAGTATTTT
>.|TRBJ1-2|TRBV9|once
CASSPRSGLGGYTF
TGTGCCAGCAGCCCCCGTAGCGGCCTAGGGGGCTACACCTTC
>TRBD2|TRBJ2-5|TRBV7-2|.
CASSFGLGVKETQYF
TGTGCCAGCAGCTTCGGACTAGGGGTTAAAGAGACCCAGTACTTC
>.|TRBJ2-7|TRBV6-2/TRBV6-3|once
CASSYSRQGYEQYF
TGTGCCAGCAGTTACTCCCGGCAGGGTTACGAGCAGTACTTC
>.|TRBJ2-2|TRBV5-1|.
CASTSGAQGIGELFF
TGCGCCAGCACTTCCGGGGCGCAGGGGATCGGGGAGCTGTTTTTT
>TRBD1|TRBJ1-1|TRBV20-1|.
CSASGGQGGTEAFF
TGCAGTGCTAGTGGGGGACAGGGGGGTACTGAAGCTTTCTTT
>.|TRBJ2-5|TRBV7-2|.
CASSLVPMETQYF
TGTGCCAGCAGCTTAGTCCCCATGGAGACCCAGTACTTC
>TRBD2|TRBJ2-1|TRBV7-9|.
CASSRAGGRTFNEQFF
TGTGCCAGCAGCCGTGCGGGGGGCCGAACTTTCAATGAGCAGTTCTTC
>TRBD1|TRBJ1-5|TRBV30|.
CAWSVWGQGNQPQHF
TGTGCCTGGAGTGTATGGGGACAGGGGAATCAGCCCCAGCATTTT
>TRBD2|TRBJ2-7|TRBV5-3|.
CARSLRLIAGGDYEQYF
TGTGCCAGAAGCTTGCGACTCATAGCGGGGGGAGACTACGAGCAGTACTTC
>TRBD1|TRBJ1-1|TRBV7-9|.
CASSLSDRVEAFF
TGTGCCAGCAGCTTAAGTGACAGGGTTGAAGCTTTCTTT
>TRBD1|TRBJ2-5|TRBV19|.
CASSSGTEETQYF
TGTGCCAGTAGTTCCGGGACAGAAGAGACCCAGTACTTC
>.|TRBJ1-4|TRBV5-4|.
CASSPRGNEKLFF
TGTGCCAGCAGCCCGCGGGGTAATGAAAAACTGTTTTTT
>.|TRBJ1-1|TRBV9|.
CASSGIDRPNTEAFF
TGTGCCAGCAGCGGCATAGACAGGCCGAACACTGAAGCTTTCTTT
>TRBD2|TRBJ2-5|TRBV7-9|.
CASSPRGDQETQYF
TGTGCCAGCAGCCCTCGGGGGGACCAAGAGACCCAGTACTTC
>.|TRBJ2-7|TRBV11-1|.
CASSLGQVLSSYEQYF
TGTGCCAGCAGCTTAGGACAAGTCCTAAGCTCCTACGAGCAGTACTTC
>.|TRBJ1-3|TRBV7-8|.
CASSLGGGPGNTIYF
TGTGCCAGCAGCTTAGGGGGGGGGCCTGGAAACACCATATATTTT
>.|TRBJ2-7|TRBV6-2/TRBV6-3|.
CASSYSGSGVYEQYF
TGTGCCAGCAGTTATTCGGGGTCCGGGGTGTACGAGCAGTACTTC
>.|TRBJ2-2|TRBV5-5|.
CASSLSTTKNTGELFF
TGTGCCAGCAGCTTGAGCACGACAAAGAACACCGGGGAGCTGTTTTTT
>TRBD1|TRBJ2-7|TRBV19|.
CASSVTFPGQGIYEQYF
TGTGCCAGTAGTGTAACCTTCCCGGGACAGGGAATCTACGAGCAGTACTTC
>.|TRBJ1-3|TRBV27|few
CASSLKGAGNTIYF
TGTGCCAGCAGTTTAAAGGGGGCTGGAAACACCATATATTTT
>TRBD2|TRBJ2-3|TRBV7-9|.
CASSPLRGGHTDTQYF
TGTGCCAGCAGCCCGTTGCGGGGGGGTCACACAGATACGCAGTATTTT
>.|TRBJ2-3|TRBV5-5|once
CASSLFASTDTQYF
TGTGCCAGCAGCCTCTTTGCGTCCACAGATACGCAGTATTTT
>.|TRBJ1-1|TRBV12-5|.
CASGLGPLEAFF
TGTGCTAGTGGCCTTGGGCCCTTAGAAGCTTTCTTT